This T cell receptor (beta chain) was captured by sequencing in a study of neurological immune-mediated disorders. Whole-study context: Disease course was recorded as relapsing-remitting for about 30 and secondary progressive for about 8.5% of the roughly 35 multiple sclerosis patients. Study conclusions and caveats: Clinical features showed no association with the multiple sclerosis repertoire cluster, and MRI features showed none either. The repertoires of 18 of 34 multiple sclerosis patients were placed by phylogenetic grouping in a single related-CDR3 cluster, which may be a signature.

Trimming removed 3 bases from V and 3 bases from J; junction bases left unmatched: 5. The CDR3 is 15 amino acids. CDR1 and CDR2 (germline): LNHNV, YYDKDF (reference sequence). This clonotype rates as medium-sized. Its antigen is as yet unknown. The cDNA was generated by 5'RACE with 10-nucleotide random UMIs. TCRdb re-derived calls from the 5' RACE reads in MiXCR, one entry per CDR3 protein. Of 20,000 to 25,000 distinct CDR3 sequences in the sample, 17% were seen once. The sample comprised CD8+ T cells from blood. V usage is TRBV15 and J usage is TRBJ2-1, with TRBD2 matching 7 bases. This sequence originates from a woman under 30 with multiple sclerosis. This CDR3 is CATSSSSGDYNEQFF. The DNA for the CDR3 is TGTGCCACCAGCAGCTCTAGCGGTGACTACAATGAGCAGTTCTTC. The entire variable domain, with the rest obtained from reference TRBV15 and TRBJ2-1, is as follows: DAMVIQNPRYQVTQFGKPVTLSCSQTLNHNVMYWYQQKSSQAPKLLFHYYDKDFNNEADTPDNFQSRRPNTSFCFLDIRSPGLGDTAMYLCATSSSSGDYNEQFFGPGTRLTVL.